This is a list of T cell receptor beta chains from one sample in a study of blood T cell repertoires in COVID-19. This table comes from immunoSEQ multiplex PCR, and its TCRdb copy is limited to in-frame clones, with some not included. The sample shows 69,000 or so clones, approximately 81% of them seen only once. The specimen was peripheral blood. The receptor source for this set is a woman of 80 years or more with active or convalescent COVID-19. Each CDR3 is given with its conserved first and last residue. Fields, in order: D gene, V gene, clone size, J gene, CDR3 protein, CDR3 DNA. D genes are given only for firm matches. The listing skips clone size in some rows; elsewhere it reads once, few, many or a size class.

NA,TRBV19,once,TRBJ1-4,CASSTQGMTNEKLFF,TGTGCCAGTAGTACCCAGGGGATGACTAATGAAAAACTGTTTTTT
TRBD1,TRBV18,few,TRBJ2-7,CASSSMTGADEQYF,TGTGCCAGCTCATCGATGACAGGGGCCGACGAGCAGTACTTC
TRBD1,TRBV28,NA,TRBJ1-6,CASRSDRVLSPLHF,TGTGCCAGCAGATCGGACAGGGTCTTATCACCCCTCCACTTT
NA,TRBV19,NA,TRBJ1-2,CASSIANTGNYGYTF,TGTGCCAGTAGTATAGCCAATACAGGGAACTATGGCTACACCTTC
NA,TRBV18,once,TRBJ1-1,CASSQTKNTEAFF,TGTGCCAGCTCGCAGACAAAGAACACTGAAGCTTTCTTT
NA,TRBV12-5,NA,TRBJ2-2,CASGWWPNTGELFF,TGTGCTAGTGGGTGGTGGCCGAACACCGGGGAGCTGTTTTTT
NA,TRBV20-1,NA,TRBJ1-1,CSVRRGEAFF,TGCAGTGTCAGACGCGGGGAAGCTTTCTTT
TRBD1,TRBV5-6,NA,TRBJ1-1,CASSSLQTGTGATEAFF,TGTGCCAGCAGCTCACTACAAACGGGGACAGGGGCAACTGAAGCTTTCTTT
NA,TRBV7-8,NA,TRBJ2-7,CASRSTYEQYF,TGTGCCAGCAGATCAACCTACGAGCAGTACTTC
NA,TRBV28,few,TRBJ1-5,CASRDSARPQHF,TGTGCCAGCAGGGACAGTGCGCGGCCCCAGCATTTT
TRBD2,TRBV5-1,few,TRBJ2-1,CASSSGLAIRYNEQFF,TGCGCCAGCAGCTCCGGACTAGCGATAAGATACAATGAGCAGTTCTTC
NA,TRBV4-3,NA,TRBJ1-5,CASSQGQNQPQHF,TGCGCCAGCAGCCAAGGACAGAATCAGCCCCAGCATTTT
NA,TRBV7-3,NA,TRBJ2-7,CASSPGGSYEQYF,TGTGCCAGCAGCCCCGGTGGGAGTTACGAGCAGTACTTC
NA,TRBV21-1,NA,TRBJ2-7,CASSVCQGSYEQYF,TGTGCCAGCTCGGTTTGTCAGGGCTCCTACGAGCAGTACTTC
TRBD1,TRBV11-2,once,TRBJ2-2,CASSPWTGGVTGELFF,TGTGCCAGCAGCCCTTGGACAGGGGGAGTCACCGGGGAGCTGTTTTTT
TRBD2,TRBV19,NA,TRBJ2-1,CASTRTSGIYSYNEQFF,TGTGCCAGTACCAGGACTAGCGGGATTTATTCCTACAATGAGCAGTTCTTC
TRBD1,TRBV6-6,NA,TRBJ2-5,CASTQGTGRETQYF,TGTGCCAGCACCCAAGGGACAGGGAGAGAGACCCAGTACTTC
TRBD2,TRBV6-2/TRBV6-3,NA,TRBJ2-5,CASSYPVLEREGLRRETQYF,TGTGCCAGCAGTTACCCCGTCTTAGAGCGGGAGGGCCTCCGGCGTGAGACCCAGTACTTC
NA,TRBV7-2,NA,TRBJ2-3,CASSFFTDTQYF,TGTGCCAGCAGCTTCTTCACAGATACGCAGTATTTT
NA,TRBV5-8,NA,TRBJ2-7,CASSLTSEQYF,TGTGCCAGCAGCCTAACCTCCGAGCAGTACTTC
NA,TRBV9,once,TRBJ1-4,CASSQGFLAEKLFF,TGTGCCAGCAGCCAGGGATTTTTGGCGGAAAAACTGTTTTTT
TRBD1,TRBV2,NA,TRBJ1-1,CASQKDRGMNTEAFF,TGTGCCAGCCAAAAAGACAGGGGCATGAACACTGAAGCTTTCTTT
NA,TRBV28,NA,TRBJ2-2,CASSTSGAGGELFF,TGTGCCAGCAGTACCTCAGGGGCCGGAGGGGAGCTGTTTTTT
NA,TRBV19,NA,TRBJ2-7,CASSKGAPYEQYF,TGTGCCAGTAGTAAAGGGGCCCCCTACGAGCAGTACTTC
TRBD2,TRBV2,NA,TRBJ2-5,CASSDLSGGKETQYF,TGTGCCAGCAGTGACCTTAGCGGGGGTAAAGAGACCCAGTACTTC
TRBD2,TRBV4-2,NA,TRBJ2-3,CASSPRLAGGVADTQYF,TGTGCCAGCAGCCCTCGCCTAGCGGGAGGGGTGGCAGATACGCAGTATTTT
NA,TRBV4-3,NA,TRBJ2-3,CASSQSWTADTQYF,TGCGCCAGCAGCCAATCTTGGACAGCGGATACGCAGTATTTT
TRBD2,TRBV5-5,NA,TRBJ2-5,CASSEAQRGGQETQYF,TGTGCCAGCAGCGAGGCTCAGCGGGGGGGCCAAGAGACCCAGTACTTC
NA,TRBV27,NA,TRBJ1-5,CASSSLRSSEAGGNQPQHF,TGTGCCAGCAGTTCCCTCCGAAGTTCCGAGGCAGGGGGCAATCAGCCCCAGCATTTT